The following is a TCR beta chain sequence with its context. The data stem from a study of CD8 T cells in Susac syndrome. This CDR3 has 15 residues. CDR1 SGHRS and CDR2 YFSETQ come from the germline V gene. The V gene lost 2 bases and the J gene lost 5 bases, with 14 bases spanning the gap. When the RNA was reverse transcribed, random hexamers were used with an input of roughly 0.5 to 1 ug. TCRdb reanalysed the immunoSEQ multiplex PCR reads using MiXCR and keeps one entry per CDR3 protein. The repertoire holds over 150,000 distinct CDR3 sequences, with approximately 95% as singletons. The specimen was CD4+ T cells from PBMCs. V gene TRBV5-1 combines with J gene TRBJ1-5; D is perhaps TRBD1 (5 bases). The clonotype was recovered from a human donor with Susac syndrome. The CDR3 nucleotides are TGCGCCAGCAGCTTCCAGGGAGGGATCGATCAGCCCCAGCATTTT. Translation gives CASSFQGGIDQPQHF. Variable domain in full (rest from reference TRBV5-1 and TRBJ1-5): KAGVTQTPRYLIKTRGQQVTLSCSPISGHRSVSWYQQTPGQGLQFLFEYFSETQRNKGNFPGRFSGRQFSNSRSEMNVSTLELGDSALYLCASSFQGGIDQPQHFGDGTRLSIL.